This T cell receptor beta chain was recovered during a study of shared T cell receptors in the human thymus. The germline V gene has CDR1 LGHNA and CDR2 YSLEER. The V and J ends lost 2 bases and 3 bases respectively, with 11 bases between them. The CDR3 extends over 15 amino acids. Only in-frame clones appear in the TCRdb table, and some are missing; sequencing was by immunoSEQ multiplex PCR. In the table there are over 650,000 clones, around 87% of which are singletons. These sequences were also reported in another study, on human thymus T cells. That source adds: Immunologically healthy infants in Finland undergoing congenital heart defect surgery were the donors. Corrective heart surgery yielded resections, and these provided the thymus tissue. There appeared to be biased usage of V and J genes in thymic and blood repertoires. Unrelated people showed highly overlapping thymic repertoires, related research reported.

The TCR originated in a boy in the first two years of life with a congenital heart defect. The material sequenced was thymocytes. The chain carries TRBV4-3 and TRBJ1-5; tentatively, D is TRBD1 (6 bases). The DNA of the CDR3 is TGCGCCAGCAGCCAATCCCGGACAGACAATCAGCCCCAGCATTTT. Its translation is CASSQSRTDNQPQHF.